This T cell receptor (beta chain) derives from a study of shared clonotypes between healthy human individuals. Looking at the study overall: Every donor yielded three CD4 naive, three CD4 memory, two CD8 naive and one CD8 memory plate. Findings of the study overall: Memory subsets had estimated richness that was generally smaller than that of naive subsets.

Sorted subsets were amplified in replicate PCRs using about 200 ng DNA, 25,000 to 30,000 T cell genomes. Generated by immunoSEQ multiplex PCR, the TCRdb table keeps only in-frame clones and is missing some. The sample consists of some 690,000 clones, about nine tenths of them appearing once. Germline values: CDR1 SQVTM, CDR2 ANQGSEA. Deletions cut 7 bases from V and 8 bases from J, with 17 bases between. The CDR3 sequence is 12 residues long. In regard to this clone: The target antigen is unknown.

The clonotype was recovered from a man between 18 and 35 years old in good health. Some clones in this sample may be carry-over from other donors' samples. This chain links TRBV29-1 with TRBJ1-2; no definite D call. The source material was memory CD8+ T cells from PBMCs. Subset noted: CD45RO+ cells pooled with CCR7-negative TemRA cells. For the CDR3, the DNA is TGCAGCGCGCTAAAGGTCGACAAAGGCTACACCTTC. Its protein product is CSALKVDKGYTF.